This record looks at one TCR beta chain sequence and its context. These data come from a study of T cell responses to AZD1222 COVID-19 vaccine. V was trimmed by 7 bases and J by 4 bases, leaving 10 bases between them. The CDR3 length is 12 residues. Germline lookup yields CDR1 LNHDA and CDR2 SQIVND (reference sequence). Using immunoSEQ multiplex PCR, the repertoire was profiled, and TCRdb retains in-frame clones only, with some absent. The table records roughly 200,000 clones, approximately 95% of them present only once. The source is an adult who received the MenACWY meningococcal vaccine as a control. The sample was peripheral blood, taken 28 days after the second dose of the MenACWY control vaccine. This sequence joins TRBV19 and TRBJ2-5; D ambiguous. The CDR3 DNA sequence: TGTGCCAGTAAGGGTGGCGGAGAGACCCAGTACTTC. This codes for CASKGGGETQYF.